This T cell receptor beta chain was obtained from a study of T-cell reconstitution after alpha-beta-depleted transplantation in children. Broader study findings: After transplant, high TCRbeta diversity at day 60 in some patients arose from surviving recipient T cells and thymic progenitors. Several hundred graft clones that had expanded were reportedly the source of alpha-beta T cells about two months after transplant.

During its preparation, the TCRbeta library received unique molecular identifiers. TCRdb ran MiXCR on the PCR reads and lists one entry per CDR3 protein. The sample holds 350,000 to 500,000 distinct CDR3 sequences, around 46% seen once. About this clonotype itself: The antigen remains unidentified.

J lost 1 base, V lost 2 bases, and 5 bases had no gene match. CDR1 DFQATT and CDR2 SNEGSKA come from the germline V gene (reference sequence). There are 16 residues in the CDR3. The source of this sequence is a girl between 2 and 10 years old with aplastic anemia, due to receive a stem cell transplant. The chain has TRBV20-1 and TRBJ2-6, with TRBD1 identical over 7 bases. Sequences were derived from PBMCs, sampled before TCRalphabeta/CD19-depleted stem cell transplant. The CDR3 nucleotides are TGCAGTGCTAGACAGGGGGTATTTTCTGGGGCCAACGTCCTGACTTTC. It codes for CSARQGVFSGANVLTF.